The 25 T cell receptor beta chains given below trace back to one sample, sequenced in a study of post-analysis software for immune sequencing data. Notes on the study in general: A handful of TRBV segments were significantly more frequent in patients than in controls. TRBV5-6, TRBV5-1 and TRBV20-1 were among these segments.

The antigens these receptors bind are not known. TCR beta libraries were prepared from cDNA with unique molecular identifiers. MiXCR, run by TCRdb on the PCR reads, gives a single entry per CDR3 protein. The sample holds roughly 400,000 distinct CDR3 sequences, approximately 37% seen once. Material: blood. The receptor set was obtained from a girl aged 2 to 9 with multiple sclerosis.

This clonotype has only a few counts. This chain links TRBV24-1 with TRBJ2-1, with D perhaps TRBD1 (6 bases). V gave up 6 bases and J gave up 7 bases, with 12 bases separating them. Germline V gene sequence: CDR1 KGHDR, CDR2 SFDVKD. The CDR3 contains 13 residues. The CDR3 nucleotides are TGTGCCACCAGTAGACAGGCCACGAATGAGCAGTTCTTC. It codes for CATSRQATNEQFF.

A remark on this clonotype: The germline gene is not matched at one end of the junction; a read error may be the cause. The chain joins TRBV27 to TRBJ1-2; 7 bases align to TRBD1. CDR3 length equals 12 residues. Germline CDR1 and CDR2: MNHEY and SMNVEV (reference sequence). CDR3 amino acids: CASSTGPYGCTF. DNA for the CDR3: TGTGCCAGCTCGACAGGGCCCTATGGCTGCACCTTC.

The chain recombines TRBV28 with TRBJ2-1; 7 bases fit TRBD2. The CDR3 runs to 15 residues. Germline assignment: CDR1 MDHEN and CDR2 SYDVKM. Germline trimming cut 6 bases from V and 7 bases from J; bases unmatched to any gene: 12. CDR3 sequence: CASSSSSGLSNEQFF. The CDR3 DNA reads as TGTGCCAGCAGCTCATCTAGCGGCCTTTCGAATGAGCAGTTCTTC.

The chain recombines TRBV18 with TRBJ2-3, with D tentatively TRBD2 (5 bases). Trimming shortened V by 5 bases and J by 2 bases, and 11 bases separated the two germline ends. Per the germline V gene, CDR1 is KGHSH and CDR2 is LQKENI. The CDR3 is made up of 14 amino acids. CDR3 residues: CASSRGQSTDTQYF. CDR3 DNA sequence: TGTGCCAGCTCAAGAGGGCAGTCCACAGATACGCAGTATTTT.

The V and J genes are TRBV20-1 and TRBJ1-2; a possible D gene is TRBD1 (6 bases). V shed 3 bases and J shed 3 bases, with 20 bases lying between them. Germline CDR1 DFQATT, CDR2 SNEGSKA (reference sequence). The length of the CDR3 is 16 residues. The CDR3 loop is CSARSIGGRMYYGYTF. The CDR3 DNA follows: TGCAGTGCTAGGTCTATCGGGGGGCGTATGTACTATGGCTACACCTTC.

The CDR3 DNA reads TGTGCCAGCAGTTTCTCCTTAGCAGCTCATACGCAGTATTTT. This sequence encodes CASSFSLAAHTQYF. This rearrangement joins TRBV12-3 or TRBV12-4 to TRBJ2-3; D call uncertain. Trimming shortened V by 3 bases and J by 7 bases, and 14 bases separated the two germline ends. The CDR3 consists of 14 residues.

This clonotype was counted only a few times. The J gene is TRBJ1-2, the V gene TRBV6-1; D is ambiguous. Germline CDR1 is MNHNS and CDR2 is SASEGT. This CDR3 comprises 15 residues. V was cut by 5 bases and J by 0 bases, with 13 bases left in between. Here the CDR3 reads CASSPYIVANYGYTF. CDR3 DNA sequence: TGTGCCAGCAGTCCCTATATTGTAGCTAACTATGGCTACACCTTC.

The chain employs TRBV5-6 and TRBJ1-2, with unresolved D. The V and J ends lost 6 bases and 13 bases respectively, with 22 bases between them. In germline, CDR1 is SGHDT, CDR2 YYEEEE. This CDR3 comprises 13 residues. The CDR3 reads CASTLLGGRSPTF. The CDR3 DNA follows: TGTGCCAGCACCCTTTTAGGAGGTAGAAGCCCCACCTTC. Based on the CDR3 plus reference TRBV5-6 and TRBJ1-2, the full variable domain is DAGVTQSPTHLIKTRGQQVTLRCSPKSGHDTVSWYQQALGQGPQFIFQYYEEEERQRGNFPDRFSGHQFPNYSSELNVNALLLGDSALYLCASTLLGGRSPTFGSGTRLTVV.

This sequence joins TRBV28 and TRBJ2-5, with TRBD1 matching over 7 bases. Germline values: CDR1 MDHEN, CDR2 SYDVKM. This CDR3 comprises 14 residues. Unmatched junction bases numbered 9, after V lost 4 bases and J lost 7 bases. CDR3 in DNA: TGTGCCAGCAGTTCCCAACAGGGGAAGGGGACCCAGTACTTC. Amino acid sequence: CASSSQQGKGTQYF.

The genes are TRBV11-2 and TRBJ1-1; weak D call: TRBD1 (5 bases). The CDR3 loop spans 14 amino acids. Germline V lookup: CDR1 SGHAT, CDR2 FQNNGV. Trimming cost V 6 bases and J 0 bases, with 11 bases left between them. The CDR3 here is CASRMGLLNTEAFF. CDR3 bases: TGTGCCAGCAGAATGGGACTCCTGAACACTGAAGCTTTCTTT. The whole variable domain, remainder taken from reference TRBV11-2 and TRBJ1-1, is EAGVAQSPRYKIIEKRQSVAFWCNPISGHATLYWYQQILGQGPKLLIQFQNNGVVDDSQLPKDRFSAERLKGVDSTLKIQPAKLEDSAVYLCASRMGLLNTEAFFGQGTRLTVV.

This clonotype was observed a handful of times. The rearrangement uses TRBV28 and TRBJ1-2, with D perhaps TRBD1 (6 bases). CDR1 MDHEN and CDR2 SYDVKM come from the germline V gene. V lost 4 bases to trimming and J lost 2 bases, with 14 bases between them. The CDR3 sequence is 15 residues long. CDR3 protein: CASSSGGRPNYGYTF. For the CDR3, the DNA is TGTGCCAGCAGTTCTGGGGGGCGCCCCAACTATGGCTACACCTTC.

V is TRBV5-6 and J is TRBJ2-4; D is possibly TRBD2 (6 bases). From germline, CDR1 is SGHDT and CDR2 YYEEEE. This CDR3 has 16 residues. The V end was cut by 4 bases, the J end by 0 bases, with 14 bases between. The CDR3 DNA is TGTGCCAGCAGCCCTTGGAGGGCACTAGCCAAAAACATTCAGTACTTC. It is translated as CASSPWRALAKNIQYF.

The sample holds a few counts of this clonotype. The chain couples TRBV28 to TRBJ2-7, with TRBD1 matching over 9 bases. J lost 2 bases, V lost 8 bases, and 10 bases had no gene match. CDR1 and CDR2 (germline): MDHEN, SYDVKM. This CDR3 is built from 15 residues. CDR3 region: CASGGGGQGTYEQYF. CDR3 DNA: TGTGCCAGCGGGGGGGGTGGACAGGGGACCTACGAGCAGTACTTC.

This clonotype has just a few counts. J is TRBJ2-2 and V is TRBV7-3; 8 positions match TRBD1. Germline values: CDR1 SGHTA, CDR2 FQGTGA. The CDR3 loop spans 14 amino acids. The V segment lost 8 bases and the J segment 3 bases; nucleotides outside the gene matches: 5. CDR3 loop: CASRTGPDTGELFF. The CDR3 DNA sequence: TGTGCCAGCCGGACAGGGCCAGACACCGGGGAGCTGTTTTTT. The variable domain in full, with the rest retrieved from reference TRBV7-3 and TRBJ2-2, is GAGVSQTPSNKVTEKGKYVELRCDPISGHTALYWYRQSLGQGPEFLIYFQGTGAADDSGLPNDRFFAVRPEGSVSTLKIQRTERGDSAVYLCASRTGPDTGELFFGEGSRLTVL.

DNA of the CDR3: TGTGCCAGTAGTACTGGATTCTACGAGCAGTACTTC. Translated: CASSTGFYEQYF. The V gene is TRBV19, the J gene TRBJ2-5; D unclear. With the DNA end fitting TRBJ2-7 better, the J assignment may be wrong. Per germline, CDR1 LNHDA and CDR2 SQIVND (reference sequence). The CDR3 spans 12 residues.

This clonotype was seen a few times. The chain links TRBV5-1 to TRBJ2-5, with D perhaps TRBD1 (5 bases). This CDR3 contains 18 residues. Germline CDR1 SGHRS, CDR2 YFSETQ. The germline V and J ends were trimmed by 4 bases and 0 bases, with 22 bases remaining between them. The CDR3 nucleotides read TGCGCCAGCAGCCGCCCCACTGCGACAGATATTTACCAAGAGACCCAGTACTTC. This codes for CASSRPTATDIYQETQYF.

This clonotype occurred a few times. CDR3 protein: CASSYGGQGIYEQYF. CDR3 DNA sequence: TGTGCCAGCAGTTACGGGGGACAGGGGATCTACGAGCAGTACTTC. The chain recombines TRBV6-5 with TRBJ2-7; the match to TRBD1 covers 10 bases. J lost 3 bases, V lost 2 bases, and 4 bases had no gene match. This CDR3 spans 15 amino acids. The germline V gene has CDR1 MNHEY and CDR2 SVGAGI.

This clonotype was picked up a small number of times. This sequence joins TRBV28 and TRBJ2-3; 12 nucleotides align to TRBD2. Unmatched junction bases numbered 8, after V lost 4 bases and J lost 6 bases. The CDR3 covers 16 residues. Germline V gives CDR1 MDHEN, CDR2 SYDVKM. The CDR3 sequence: CASSSPSGGGFDTQYF. The CDR3 DNA follows: TGTGCCAGCAGTTCACCTAGCGGGGGGGGCTTTGATACGCAGTATTTT. The full variable domain, in which reference TRBV28 and TRBJ2-3 provide the parts outside the CDR3, is DVKVTQSSRYLVKRTGEKVFLECVQDMDHENMFWYRQDPGLGLRLIYFSYDVKMKEKGDIPEGYSVSREKKERFSLILESASTNQTSMYLCASSSPSGGGFDTQYFGPGTRLTVL.

The V gene is TRBV6-5, the J gene TRBJ2-7; possibly TRBD1 or TRBD2 for D (5 bases each). Per the germline V gene, CDR1 is MNHEY and CDR2 is SVGAGI. Trimming took 4 bases from V and 6 from J, leaving 19 bases between them. The CDR3 is 15 residues long. The DNA for the CDR3 is TGTGCCAGCAGTTTTGTGGGGGACGGAGGAAGCGAGCAGTACGTC. The encoded protein is CASSFVGDGGSEQYV.

This sequence joins TRBV6-5 and TRBJ2-7; 7 bases match TRBD1. V lost 0 bases to trimming and J lost 1 base; unmatched junction nucleotides: 18. Per the germline V gene, CDR1 is MNHEY and CDR2 is SVGAGI. This CDR3 spans 20 amino acids. The CDR3: CASSYSSREGGGLSSYEQYF. In DNA, the CDR3 is TGTGCCAGCAGTTACTCGTCAAGGGAAGGGGGCGGTCTCTCGTCCTACGAGCAGTACTTC.

The chain carries TRBV12-3 or TRBV12-4 and TRBJ2-5; 14 bases align to TRBD2. The closer fit of TRBJ2-7 to the DNA end suggests the J call may be wrong. The CDR3 covers 16 residues. This chain's CDR3 is CASRRGLAGVSGEQYF. In DNA, the CDR3 is TGTGCCAGCAGGAGGGGACTAGCGGGGGTGAGCGGCGAGCAGTACTTC.

This clonotype was picked up a small number of times. The rearrangement links TRBV6-2 or TRBV6-3 to TRBJ2-3; 11 bases align to TRBD2. Germline V gene sequence: CDR1 MNHEY, CDR2 SVGEGT. After removal of 2 bases from V and 5 bases from J, the junction contained 3 bases not matched to a gene. This CDR3 is 15 amino acids long. The CDR3 reads CASSYTSGSGDTQYF. CDR3 DNA: TGTGCCAGCAGTTACACTAGCGGGAGTGGAGATACGCAGTATTTT.

The chain uses TRBV19 and TRBJ1-2; possibly TRBD1 for D (6 bases). V lost 2 bases, J lost 2 bases, and 15 bases lay in between. Germline CDR1 LNHDA, CDR2 SQIVND (reference sequence). There are 16 residues in the CDR3. CDR3 region: CASSIKEGHRNYGYTF. The CDR3 bases are TGTGCCAGTAGTATAAAGGAGGGACACAGAAACTATGGCTACACCTTC.

This clonotype has a handful of counts. The chain recombines TRBV10-3 with TRBJ2-3; D might be TRBD2 (5 bases). The CDR3 has 15 residues. Deletions cut 2 bases from V and 3 bases from J, with 12 bases between. CDR1 and CDR2 from the germline V gene are ENHRY and SYGVKD. Here the CDR3 reads CAISETGNPTDTQYF. DNA for the CDR3: TGTGCCATCAGTGAGACGGGGAATCCTACAGATACGCAGTATTTT.

V usage is TRBV2 and J usage is TRBJ2-3; TRBD2 matches at 8 bases. V lost 10 bases and J lost 2; bases outside the gene matches: 11. The germline CDR1 and CDR2 sequences are SNHLY and FYNNEI. The CDR3 loop spans 15 amino acids. CDR3 loop: CANERREVNTDTQYF. CDR3 in DNA: TGTGCCAACGAGCGGCGGGAGGTGAACACAGATACGCAGTATTTT.